Below are 9 T cell receptor beta chains sequenced from a single sample in a study of OX40 agonist ivuxolimab in advanced cancers. The table came from immunoSEQ multiplex PCR; TCRdb's copy has only in-frame clones and leaves some out. Here the sample spans around 64,000 clones, more than 75% being singletons. Material: CD4+ or CD8+ T cells sorted from blood, obtained in a trial of the OX40 agonist ivuxolimab. Receptors were obtained from an adult with an advanced solid tumor such as melanoma, head and neck, liver or kidney cancer.

The chain has TRBV7-7 and TRBJ2-2, with D uncertain. V lost 7 bases and J lost 6, with 21 bases in between. Germline V gene lookup returns CDR1 SSHAT and CDR2 FNYEAQ (reference sequence). The CDR3 contains 16 residues. DNA for the CDR3: TGTGCCAGCACCGTTTTTGCAAAATCGAAGCCCGGGGAGCTGTTTTTT. Its protein product is CASTVFAKSKPGELFF. Filled out from reference TRBV7-7 and TRBJ2-2, the complete variable domain reads GAGVSQSPRYKVTKRGQDVTLRCDPISSHATLYWYQQALGQGPEFLTYFNYEAQPDKSGLPSDRFSAERPEGSISTLTIQRTEQRDSAMYRCASTVFAKSKPGELFFGEGSRLTVL.

The rearrangement uses TRBV9 and TRBJ2-2; no clear D. The CDR3 extends over 12 amino acids. Germline V gives CDR1 SGDLS, CDR2 YYNGEE. Trimming took off 0 bases at V and 3 bases at J, with 0 bases between the two ends. CDR3 residues: CASSVDTGELFF. DNA of the CDR3: TGTGCCAGCAGCGTAGACACCGGGGAGCTGTTTTTT.

The V call is TRBV7-2, the J call TRBJ1-3; maybe TRBD1 (5 bases). This CDR3 spans 14 amino acids. V lost 4 bases, J lost 3 bases, and 10 bases lay in between. The germline gives CDR1 SGHTA, CDR2 FQGNSA. This CDR3 reads CASSWGGSGNTIYF. In nucleotides, the CDR3 is TGTGCCAGCAGCTGGGGGGGGAGTGGAAACACCATATATTTT.

The DNA of the CDR3 is TGTGCCAGCAGTTACATGCATACGCAGTATTTT. Translation: CASSYMHTQYF. This chain uses TRBV6-5 with TRBJ2-3, with D hard to call. V lost 2 bases and J lost 7, with 4 bases in between. The CDR3 has 11 amino acids. The germline gives CDR1 MNHEY, CDR2 SVGAGI.

This clone was observed a handful of times. The rearrangement links TRBV2 to TRBJ2-1, with TRBD2 identical over 8 bases. The germline V gene encodes CDR1 SNHLY and CDR2 FYNNEI. CDR3 length: 17 residues. V lost 2 bases and J lost 8; bases outside the gene matches: 14. The CDR3, as DNA: TGTGCCAGCAGTGAAACCTTCGGCCAGCGGGGGCCCTATGAGCAGTTCTTC. Protein product: CASSETFGQRGPYEQFF.

This chain links TRBV11-3 with TRBJ2-7; TRBD2 is a possible D gene (6 bases). Trimming shortened V by 1 base and J by 7 bases, and 14 bases separated the two germline ends. From germline, CDR1 is SGHNT and CDR2 YENEEA. There are 14 residues in the CDR3. CDR3 residues: CASSLAPVGREQYF. The CDR3 bases are TGTGCCAGCAGCTTAGCCCCTGTGGGGAGGGAGCAGTACTTC.

The rearrangement joins TRBV29-1 to TRBJ1-1, with D possibly being TRBD1 (6 bases). The CDR3 is made up of 15 amino acids. Trimming cost V 4 bases and J 1 base, with 16 bases left between them. In germline, CDR1 is SQVTM, CDR2 ANQGSEA. For the CDR3, the DNA is TGCAGCGTTGCGGGGACATCAGGGAAGAACACTGAAGCTTTCTTT. It codes for CSVAGTSGKNTEAFF.

The V and J genes are TRBV2 and TRBJ2-1, with TRBD2 identical over 8 bases. The CDR3 contains 12 residues. Germline V lookup: CDR1 SNHLY, CDR2 FYNNEI. The CDR3 DNA sequence: TGTATGTGGGCGGGGACTAGCAATGAGCAGTTCTTC. This gives the protein CMWAGTSNEQFF.

The CDR3 nucleotides are TGTGCCAGCAGCCCCGGGAGGGCCAGGTCCTACAATGAGCAGTTCTTC. Amino acids: CASSPGRARSYNEQFF. V and J are TRBV7-6 and TRBJ2-1, with TRBD2 matching over 8 bases. The V gene's germline CDR1 is SGHVS and CDR2 FNYEAQ. J gave up 1 base and V 5 bases, and 7 bases lay outside the gene matches. CDR3 length: 16 residues.